This T cell receptor (beta chain) was recorded in a study of vaccination effects on CD4 cells after COVID-19. Study as a whole: After the second dose, samples were taken at median day 72.

J was trimmed by 4 bases and V by 0 bases; bases with no gene match: 17. The CDR3 sequence is 20 residues long. The table came from immunoSEQ multiplex PCR; TCRdb's copy has only in-frame clones and leaves some out. The table lists tens of thousands of clones, around 67% of them singletons. ViraFEST expansion of antigen-specific CD4+ T cells with viral peptide pools preceded sequencing. With roughly nine days of culture completed, CD4+ T cells were isolated. Either the BNT162b2 or mRNA-1273 vaccine was given to participants in two doses. PBMC cultures contained some 2.1 million cells per well, approximately 9.2 IU/ml IL-2 and around 9.3 ug/ml peptides. Each culture had half its medium swapped for IL-2 medium on days 3 and 7. A remark on this clone: The antigen remains undetermined.

Findings and caveats of the study: Late post-vaccination samples showed marked contraction of infection- and vaccine-induced clones.

J is TRBJ1-2 and V is TRBV6-7; 10 positions agree with TRBD1. TRBV6-7 counts as an open reading frame of uncertain function. Sequenced here: CD4+ T cells from PBMCs cultured with HCoV-229E spike peptides, sampled after COVID-19 vaccination. This TCR was sampled from a human donor who received a COVID-19 vaccine. The CDR3 region has the DNA TGTGCCAGCAGTTACTCGTCTAGGCGGGACAGGGGAAGACTCGCCTATGGCTACACCTTC. The encoded protein is CASSYSSRRDRGRLAYGYTF.